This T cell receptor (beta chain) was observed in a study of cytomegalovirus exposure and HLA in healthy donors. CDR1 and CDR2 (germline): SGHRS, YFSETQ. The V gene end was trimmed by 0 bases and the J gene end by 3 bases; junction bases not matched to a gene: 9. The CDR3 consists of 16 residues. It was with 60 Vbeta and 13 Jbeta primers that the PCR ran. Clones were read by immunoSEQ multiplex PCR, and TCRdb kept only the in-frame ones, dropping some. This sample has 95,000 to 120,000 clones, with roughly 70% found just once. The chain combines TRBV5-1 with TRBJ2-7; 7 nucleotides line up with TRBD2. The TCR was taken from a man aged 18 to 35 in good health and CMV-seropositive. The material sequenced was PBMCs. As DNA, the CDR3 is TGCGCCAGCAGCTTGGGGGGGAGGGCGGCAGACTACGAGCAGTACTTC. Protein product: CASSLGGRAADYEQYF.